Listed below are T cell receptor beta chains from one sample, sequenced in a study of shared clonotypes between healthy human individuals. Assay used: immunoSEQ multiplex PCR; TCRdb lists only in-frame clones, some missing. Of around 2.5 million clones listed, roughly 93% are singletons. What was sequenced was naive CD4+ T cells from PBMCs. All receptors come from a man aged 18 to 29 in good health. Some clones in this sample may be carry-over from other donors' samples. Each CDR3 is given with its conserved first and last residue. The D gene is left open where the match is weak. A row's size may be missing; if present it is once, few, many or a size class.

j_call | d_call | v_call | clone_size | cdr3_nt | cdr3_aa
TRBJ2-1 | . | TRBV7-9 | . | TGTGCCAGCAGCTTAGTCCAGGGAAATGGGAATGAGCAGTTCTTC | CASSLVQGNGNEQFF
TRBJ2-5 | TRBD2 | TRBV18 | . | TGTGCCAGCTCACCGGCACTAGCGGAACAAGAGACCCAGTACTTC | CASSPALAEQETQYF
TRBJ1-5 | TRBD1 | TRBV28 | . | TGTGCCAGCAGTTTACCTTACAGGGGGCAGAAGGTCAATCAGCCCCAGCATTTT | CASSLPYRGQKVNQPQHF
TRBJ2-1 | . | TRBV19 | . | TGTGCCAGTCAAGAAGGGGTTGGTGGCAATGAGCAGTTCTTC | CASQEGVGGNEQFF
TRBJ1-2 | . | TRBV27 | . | TGTGCCACCCGAGGCAGGGCCGATTATGGCTACACCTTC | CATRGRADYGYTF
TRBJ2-7 | . | TRBV28 | once | TGTGCCAGCAGTCCCGGGACCCCGGTGCCTTACGAGCAGTACTTC | CASSPGTPVPYEQYF
TRBJ1-1 | . | TRBV7-2 | . | TGTGCCAGCACCGAAAAAGGGGAGGGGGACGGCACTGAAGCTTTCTTT | CASTEKGEGDGTEAFF
TRBJ2-7 | . | TRBV6-1 | . | TGTGCCAGCAGCGGCCGAAGGTCCTCCTACGAGCAGTACTTC | CASSGRRSSYEQYF
TRBJ1-1 | . | TRBV2 | . | TGTGCCAGCAGTGTCACCGGAGGCACTGAAGCTTTCTTT | CASSVTGGTEAFF
TRBJ2-5 | TRBD2 | TRBV29-1 | . | TGCAGCGTTGACCGCGGGAGCGAAGAGACCCAGTACTTC | CSVDRGSEETQYF
TRBJ2-2 | TRBD2 | TRBV10-3 | . | TGTGCCATCAGTGGCCTAGCGGGAACCGGGGAGCTGTTTTTT | CAISGLAGTGELFF
TRBJ2-7 | . | TRBV2 | . | TGTGCCAGCAGTGACGGGACGGCCCCCTACGAGCAGTACTTC | CASSDGTAPYEQYF
TRBJ1-1 | . | TRBV10-3 | . | TGTGCCATCAGTGAGTCCTACAAGAACACTGAAGCTTTCTTT | CAISESYKNTEAFF
TRBJ2-7 | TRBD1 | TRBV2 | . | TGTGCCACCTCCGGACAGGGGATGACCTACGAGCAGTACTTC | CATSGQGMTYEQYF
TRBJ1-5 | . | TRBV6-5 | . | TGTGCCAGCAGTTATGGGGGGAACAATCAGCCCCAGCATTTT | CASSYGGNNQPQHF
TRBJ2-7 | . | TRBV28 | . | TGTGCCAGCAGCCCCCCAACCCACACCTACGAGCAGTACTTC | CASSPPTHTYEQYF
TRBJ2-1 | TRBD1 | TRBV5-1 | . | TGCGCCAGCAGCAGGACAGGGGACTACAATGAGCAGTTCTTC | CASSRTGDYNEQFF
TRBJ2-1 | . | TRBV4-3 | once | TGCGCCAGCAGCCAAGATAGCTGGGGACCTGATTACAATGAGCAGTTCTTC | CASSQDSWGPDYNEQFF
TRBJ2-1 | . | TRBV7-2 | . | TGTGCCAGCAGCGAGGGGCCGGGGACCGATGAGCAGTTCTTC | CASSEGPGTDEQFF
TRBJ1-3 | TRBD1 | TRBV7-2 | . | TGTGCCAGCAGCATTCACCCACAGGGGGCTGGAAACACCATATATTTT | CASSIHPQGAGNTIYF
TRBJ2-1 | . | TRBV7-6 | . | TGTGCCAGCAGCTTATTCCCAGGCGACAATGAGCAGTTCTTC | CASSLFPGDNEQFF
TRBJ1-3 | . | TRBV25-1 | . | TGTGCCAGCTCAATTAGGGCGGCCGGTAACTCTGGAAACACCATATATTTT | CASSIRAAGNSGNTIYF
TRBJ2-1 | . | TRBV2 | once | TGTGCCAGCAGTGATGTCGGAAAATACAATGAGCAGTTCTTC | CASSDVGKYNEQFF
TRBJ2-3 | . | TRBV6-6 | . | TGTGCCAGCAGACCGGACGGGAACACAGATACGCAGTATTTT | CASRPDGNTDTQYF
TRBJ2-7 | TRBD2 | TRBV18 | . | TGTGCCAGCTCACGCCAGACTAGCGGGGCCTACGAGCAGTACTTC | CASSRQTSGAYEQYF
TRBJ2-5 | TRBD1 | TRBV5-1 | few | TGCGCCAGCAGCTTGGGACAGGGGGAGACCCAGTACTTC | CASSLGQGETQYF
TRBJ2-1 | . | TRBV6-4 | . | TGTGCCAGCAGTGTCGTCGAGGGGAGCACTAATGAGCAGTTCTTC | CASSVVEGSTNEQFF
TRBJ1-5 | . | TRBV28 | . | TGTGCCAGCAGTCACAGGGTTGGGCTAAAGCCCCAGCATTTT | CASSHRVGLKPQHF
TRBJ1-2 | . | TRBV20-1 | . | TGCAGTGCTCGAACCCTAGGGACCTACACCTTC | CSARTLGTYTF
TRBJ1-2 | . | TRBV19 | . | TGTGCCAGTAGCAACCGGAGAGAGATTTTCCCGGGGGGGAACTATGGCTACACCTTC | CASSNRREIFPGGNYGYTF
TRBJ2-7 | . | TRBV28 | . | TGTGCCAGCAGTAAGATTCGAAGATACTACGAGCAGTACTTC | CASSKIRRYYEQYF
TRBJ1-2 | . | TRBV7-2 | . | TGTGCCAGCAGCTTAGAGATGGCAGACTATGGCTACACCTTC | CASSLEMADYGYTF
TRBJ2-7 | TRBD2 | TRBV18 | once | TGTGCCAGCTCACGACTAGCGGGACTTGGCCACTACGAGCAGTACTTC | CASSRLAGLGHYEQYF
TRBJ2-7 | . | TRBV6-1 | . | TGTGCCAGCAGATTCCTTAGACAGCTCTTCTACGAGCAGTACTTC | CASRFLRQLFYEQYF
TRBJ2-1 | TRBD1 | TRBV5-1 | . | TGCGCCAGCAGCTTGTTGGGACAGGGGTACAATGAGCAGTTCTTC | CASSLLGQGYNEQFF
TRBJ2-7 | TRBD2 | TRBV5-1 | few | TGCGCCAGCAGCTTGGTGACTAGCGGGAGTTACGAGCAGTACTTC | CASSLVTSGSYEQYF
TRBJ1-2 | . | TRBV5-4 | once | TGTGCCAGCAGCCCTGGGACACTTACTCTAAGGAACTATGGCTACACCTTC | CASSPGTLTLRNYGYTF
TRBJ2-6 | . | TRBV6-4 | . | TGTGCCAGCAGCAACTCTGGGGCCAACGTCCTGACTTTC | CASSNSGANVLTF
TRBJ2-7 | . | TRBV28 | . | TGTGCCAGCAGTCAATACGGGATTCTCTACGAGCAGTACTTC | CASSQYGILYEQYF
TRBJ2-2 | . | TRBV15 | . | TGTGCCACCAGCAGAGGGGCGCGTTGGCAGGGAGACACCGGGGAGCTGTTTTTT | CATSRGARWQGDTGELFF
TRBJ2-1 | . | TRBV7-2 | . | TGTGCCAGCAGCGTCGGGTTCTTTAATGAGCAGTTCTTC | CASSVGFFNEQFF
TRBJ2-4 | TRBD1 | TRBV5-8 | . | TGTGCCAGCAGCCAGAGGGGACAGGGGATGAACATTCAGTACTTC | CASSQRGQGMNIQYF
TRBJ1-2 | . | TRBV4-1 | . | TGCGCCAGCAGCCTTGGGAAATACTATGGCTACACCTTC | CASSLGKYYGYTF